What follows are 24 T cell receptor beta chains derived from one specimen sequenced in a study of OX40 agonist ivuxolimab in advanced cancers. Assay used: immunoSEQ multiplex PCR; TCRdb lists only in-frame clones, some missing. The data hold 55,000 to 80,000 clones, with over 75% observed a single time. The specimen was CD4+ or CD8+ T cells sorted from blood, collected in a trial of the OX40 agonist ivuxolimab. The source is an adult with an advanced solid tumor such as melanoma, head and neck, liver or kidney cancer.

CDR3 region: CASRTPQEDEQFF. In DNA, the CDR3 is TGTGCCAGCAGAACCCCACAGGAAGATGAGCAGTTCTTC. The chain combines TRBV6-1 with TRBJ2-1, with D possibly matching TRBD1 (5 bases). Germline CDR1 is MNHNS and CDR2 is SASEGT. Between the trimmed V and J ends, which lost 6 bases and 8 bases, there was a span of 14 bases. The CDR3 has 13 residues.

The chain carries TRBV19 and TRBJ2-7; TRBD1 is a possible D gene (5 bases). Germline loops: CDR1 LNHDA, CDR2 SQIVND (reference sequence). The CDR3 covers 13 residues. V was clipped by 3 bases and J by 4 bases, with 10 bases between them. The CDR3 spells CASSISTEYEQYF. The CDR3 DNA reads TGTGCCAGTAGTATCTCGACAGAGTACGAGCAGTACTTC.

J is TRBJ1-2 and V is TRBV11-3; D perhaps matches TRBD1 (5 bases). The germline V gene encodes CDR1 SGHNT and CDR2 YENEEA. V lost 0 bases and J 7 bases, leaving 9 bases between the germline ends. CDR3 length: 13 residues. CDR3 sequence: CASSLDEGTGYTF. CDR3 bases: TGTGCCAGCAGCTTAGATGAGGGGACTGGCTACACCTTC.

The rearrangement uses TRBV6-6 and TRBJ1-2; 10 positions match TRBD1. The CDR3 has 15 amino acids. CDR1 and CDR2 from the germline V gene are MNHNY and SVGAGI (reference sequence). Trimming removed 5 bases from V and 4 bases from J; junction bases left unmatched: 7. The DNA of the CDR3 is TGTGCCAGCAGTCAACGGGACAGGGGAGCCTATGGCTACACCTTC. Translated: CASSQRDRGAYGYTF.

The V gene is TRBV11-2, the J gene TRBJ2-3; D possibly corresponds to TRBD2 (6 bases). Germline-derived CDR1 and CDR2 are SGHAT and FQNNGV. V was pared by 5 bases and J by 5 bases, with 17 bases between. This CDR3 contains 15 residues. The CDR3 here is CASSTLVGGGDTQYF. The CDR3 nucleotides read TGTGCCAGCAGCACACTAGTGGGGGGTGGAGATACGCAGTATTTT.

There are a few counts of this clone. The CDR3 spells CASRDRGTSSYNSPLHF. CDR3 coding DNA: TGTGCCAGTAGGGACAGGGGAACAAGCTCCTATAATTCACCCCTCCACTTT. This rearrangement joins TRBV19 to TRBJ1-6; 9 bases agree with TRBD1. Per the germline V gene, CDR1 is LNHDA and CDR2 is SQIVND (reference sequence). Losses at the gene ends were 6 bases for V and 0 bases for J; bases not matched to a gene: 6. CDR3 length: 17 amino acids.

The V and J genes are TRBV19 and TRBJ1-1, with no clear D. Trimming cost V 9 bases and J 3 bases, with 17 bases left between them. The CDR3 extends over 14 amino acids. The V gene's germline CDR1 is LNHDA and CDR2 SQIVND (reference sequence). As DNA, the CDR3 is TGTGCCAGCTCGTCCAGTTCCTGGGACACTGAAGCTTTCTTT. Translating gives CASSSSSWDTEAFF. Full variable domain (missing parts from reference TRBV19 and TRBJ1-1): DGGITQSPKYLFRKEGQNVTLSCEQNLNHDAMYWYRQDPGQGLRLIYYSQIVNDFQKGDIAEGYSVSREKKESFPLTVTSAQKNPTAFYLCASSSSSWDTEAFFGQGTRLTVV.

CDR3 residues: CASSGGLAPGVDTQYF. CDR3 in DNA: TGTGCCAGCAGTGGGGGACTAGCGCCCGGGGTAGATACGCAGTATTTT. The V call is TRBV25-1, the J call TRBJ2-3; TRBD2 aligns across 10 bases. CDR3 length equals 16 residues. The V gene end was trimmed by 4 bases and the J gene end by 5 bases; junction bases not matched to a gene: 9. CDR1 is MGHDK, CDR2 SYGVNS, per germline.

This clone was seen more than once but under ten times. This chain connects TRBV4-2 to TRBJ1-2, with no clear D. The CDR3 extends over 15 amino acids. The germline V and J ends were trimmed by 0 bases and 9 bases, with 17 bases remaining between them. Germline V gene data show CDR1 as LGHNA and CDR2 as YNFKEQ. This chain's CDR3 is CASSQDLAAPMSYTF. The CDR3, as DNA: TGTGCCAGCAGCCAAGATCTCGCTGCACCTATGAGCTACACCTTC.

The chain is built from TRBV30 and TRBJ2-7; no clear D. V was pared by 2 bases and J by 6 bases, with 14 bases between. The V gene's germline CDR1 is GTSNPN and CDR2 SVGIG (reference sequence). There are 13 residues in the CDR3. CDR3 sequence (DNA): TGTGCCTGGAGTATGAACGGCCGCGGCGAGCAGTACTTC. Residues: CAWSMNGRGEQYF.

The chain links TRBV5-1 to TRBJ1-1, with 9 bases lining up with TRBD1. There are 15 residues in the CDR3. CDR1 is SGHRS and CDR2 is YFSETQ in the germline V gene. V lost 4 bases and J lost 1; bases outside the gene matches: 5. CDR3 nucleotides: TGCGCCAGCAGCGCTAAGACAGGGGGGAACACTGAAGCTTTCTTT. As protein: CASSAKTGGNTEAFF.

This chain joins TRBV30 and TRBJ1-6; D unclear. Germline assignment: CDR1 GTSNPN and CDR2 SVGIG (reference sequence). The length of the CDR3 is 13 residues. Trimming removed 3 bases at V and 10 bases at J, with 13 bases between. The CDR3 region has the DNA TGTGCCTGGAGGACGGCTGGAGAGTCACCCCTCCACTTT. It is translated as CAWRTAGESPLHF.

The chain combines TRBV6-1 with TRBJ1-2; D uncertain. Per germline, CDR1 MNHNS and CDR2 SASEGT. The CDR3 covers 14 residues. V lost 1 base, J lost 5 bases, and 11 bases lay in between. The CDR3 loop reads CASSEGPAGYGYTF. The DNA of the CDR3 is TGTGCCAGCAGTGAAGGTCCGGCAGGATATGGCTACACCTTC.

This chain links TRBV7-9 with TRBJ1-2; a weak D match, TRBD1 (6 bases). The CDR3 has 18 amino acids. Germline-derived CDR1 and CDR2 are SEHNR and FQNEAQ (reference sequence). With 4 bases removed from V and 8 bases from J, the gap between germline ends came to 29 bases. The CDR3 loop reads CASSSLTGSNQLNWGYTF. DNA of the CDR3: TGTGCCAGCAGCTCACTGACAGGTTCCAACCAACTAAACTGGGGCTACACCTTC.

V is TRBV25-1 and J is TRBJ1-1; TRBD1 matches at 8 bases. J gave up 6 bases and V 3 bases, and 3 bases lay outside the gene matches. This CDR3 is built from 13 residues. Germline CDR1 MGHDK, CDR2 SYGVNS. CDR3 coding DNA: TGTGCCAGCAGTGAGGCAGGGGGCCCTGAAGCTTTCTTT. Amino acid sequence: CASSEAGGPEAFF.

The CDR3 reads CAWSGQRGGTDTQYF. Here the CDR3 DNA reads TGTGCCTGGAGCGGACAGCGGGGAGGCACAGATACGCAGTATTTT. The chain is built from TRBV30 and TRBJ2-3; D might be TRBD2 (7 bases). V lost 3 bases, J lost 1 base, and 14 bases lay in between. This CDR3 has 15 residues. The germline V gene encodes CDR1 GTSNPN and CDR2 SVGIG (reference sequence).

This clone was observed a handful of times. The J gene is TRBJ2-7, the V gene TRBV5-6, with TRBD2 identical over 8 bases. With 4 bases clipped from V and 2 bases from J, the junction kept 11 bases outside the gene matches. CDR3 size: 16 residues. Germline V CDR1 and CDR2: SGHDT, YYEEEE. The CDR3 DNA reads TGTGCCAGCAGCGGGCCAGCGGGGGCATCCGCCTACGAGCAGTACTTC. It specifies CASSGPAGASAYEQYF.

The genes are TRBV21-1 and TRBJ2-5; the table's D gene call, TRBD1, was not cross checked with the DNA. TRBV21-1 is tagged as a pseudogene. The CDR3 extends over 13 amino acids. The CDR3 loop reads CASSKERGETQYF. CDR3 sequence (DNA): TGTGCCAGCAGCAAAGAAAGGGGAGAGACCCAGTACTTC.

This clone occurred once. This chain joins TRBV19 and TRBJ2-6; no clear D gene. The length of the CDR3 is 13 residues. V lost 4 bases and J lost 12, with 13 bases in between. Germline values: CDR1 LNHDA, CDR2 SQIVND (reference sequence). This CDR3 reads CASSTRSVPVLTF. CDR3 sequence (DNA): TGTGCCAGTAGTACCCGTTCGGTCCCCGTCCTGACTTTC.

J is TRBJ1-1 and V is TRBV9; weak D call: TRBD1 (5 bases). This CDR3 has 16 amino acids. Looked up from germline, CDR1 is SGDLS and CDR2 is YYNGEE. The V gene lost 3 bases and the J gene lost 1 base, with 16 bases spanning the gap. Written as DNA, the CDR3 is TGTGCCAGCAGCGCACCAGGGACCTCGGGGAACACTGAAGCTTTCTTT. Amino acid sequence: CASSAPGTSGNTEAFF.

V is TRBV7-8 and J is TRBJ2-1; the match to TRBD2 covers 10 bases. The CDR3 length is 15 residues. The V gene end was trimmed by 3 bases and the J gene end by 4 bases; junction bases not matched to a gene: 3. Germline V CDR1 and CDR2: SGHVS, FQNEAQ. The CDR3 DNA is TGTGCCAGCAGCTTTACTAGCGGGGATTACAATGAGCAGTTCTTC. It is translated as CASSFTSGDYNEQFF.

This rearrangement joins TRBV6-1 to TRBJ1-1, with unresolved D. The germline gives CDR1 MNHNS, CDR2 SASEGT. CDR3 length: 13 amino acids. Trimming stripped 8 bases from V and 1 base from J, with 11 bases between. The CDR3 loop is CASLSGKNTEAFF. The DNA of the CDR3 is TGTGCCAGCCTGTCGGGAAAGAACACTGAAGCTTTCTTT.

The V gene is TRBV6-1, the J gene TRBJ1-2; D gene unclear. V lost 5 bases to trimming and J lost 6 bases, with 10 bases between them. Germline V lookup: CDR1 MNHNS, CDR2 SASEGT. The CDR3 contains 12 residues. CDR3 coding DNA: TGTGCCAGCAGTTGGTCCTGGGATGGCTACACCTTC. Translated: CASSWSWDGYTF.

This chain connects TRBV2 to TRBJ1-4; D unresolved. The V and J ends lost 2 bases and 4 bases respectively, with 8 bases between them. CDR1 and CDR2 from the germline V gene are SNHLY and FYNNEI. This CDR3 region has 14 residues. The CDR3 here is CASSEFRSNEKLFF. For the CDR3, the DNA is TGTGCCAGCAGTGAATTCAGAAGTAATGAAAAACTGTTTTTT.